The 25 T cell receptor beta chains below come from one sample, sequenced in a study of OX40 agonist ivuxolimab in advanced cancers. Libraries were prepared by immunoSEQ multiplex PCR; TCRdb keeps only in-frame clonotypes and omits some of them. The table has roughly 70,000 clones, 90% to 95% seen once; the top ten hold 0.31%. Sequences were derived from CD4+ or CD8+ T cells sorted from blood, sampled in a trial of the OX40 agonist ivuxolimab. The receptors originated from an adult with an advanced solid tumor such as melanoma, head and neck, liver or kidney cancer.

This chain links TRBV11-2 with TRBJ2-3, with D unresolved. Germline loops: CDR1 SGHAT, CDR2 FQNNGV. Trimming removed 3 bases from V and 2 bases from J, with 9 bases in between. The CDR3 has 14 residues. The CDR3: CASSFSANTDTQYF. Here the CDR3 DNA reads TGTGCCAGCAGCTTTTCGGCAAACACAGATACGCAGTATTTT.

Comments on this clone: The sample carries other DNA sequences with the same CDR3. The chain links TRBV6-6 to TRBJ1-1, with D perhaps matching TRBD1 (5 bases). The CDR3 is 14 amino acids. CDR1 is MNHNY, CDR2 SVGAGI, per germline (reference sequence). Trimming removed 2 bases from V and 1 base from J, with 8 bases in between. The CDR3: CASSYPGGNTEAFF. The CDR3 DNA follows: TGTGCCAGCAGTTACCCCGGGGGGAACACTGAAGCTTTCTTT.

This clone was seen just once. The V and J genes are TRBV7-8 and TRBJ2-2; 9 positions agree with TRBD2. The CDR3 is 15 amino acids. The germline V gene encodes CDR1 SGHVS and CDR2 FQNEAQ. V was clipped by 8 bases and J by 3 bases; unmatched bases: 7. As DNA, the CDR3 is TGTGCCAGCCCCGGCGGGAGGGCCGACACCGGGGAGCTGTTTTTT. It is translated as CASPGGRADTGELFF.

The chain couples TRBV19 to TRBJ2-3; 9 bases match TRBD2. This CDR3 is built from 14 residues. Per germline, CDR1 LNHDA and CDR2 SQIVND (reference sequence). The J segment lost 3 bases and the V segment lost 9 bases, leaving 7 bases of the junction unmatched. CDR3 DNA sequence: TGTGCCAGCAAAAGACTAGCGGTTACAGATACGCAGTATTTT. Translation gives CASKRLAVTDTQYF.

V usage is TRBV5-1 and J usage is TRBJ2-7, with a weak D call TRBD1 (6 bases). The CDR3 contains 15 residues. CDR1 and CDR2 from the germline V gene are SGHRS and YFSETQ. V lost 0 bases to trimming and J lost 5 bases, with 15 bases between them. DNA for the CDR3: TGCGCCAGCAGCTTGGGGACAGCTCGGTACGACGAGCAGTACTTC. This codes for CASSLGTARYDEQYF.

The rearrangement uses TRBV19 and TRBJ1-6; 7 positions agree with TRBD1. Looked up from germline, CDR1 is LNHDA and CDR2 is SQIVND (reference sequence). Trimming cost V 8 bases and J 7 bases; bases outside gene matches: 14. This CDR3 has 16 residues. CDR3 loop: CASRDREVQGNSPLHF. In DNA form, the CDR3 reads TGTGCCAGTCGAGATCGGGAGGTACAGGGGAATTCACCCCTCCACTTT. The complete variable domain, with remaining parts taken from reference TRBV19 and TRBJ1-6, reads DGGITQSPKYLFRKEGQNVTLSCEQNLNHDAMYWYRQDPGQGLRLIYYSQIVNDFQKGDIAEGYSVSREKKESFPLTVTSAQKNPTAFYLCASRDREVQGNSPLHFGNGTRLTVT.

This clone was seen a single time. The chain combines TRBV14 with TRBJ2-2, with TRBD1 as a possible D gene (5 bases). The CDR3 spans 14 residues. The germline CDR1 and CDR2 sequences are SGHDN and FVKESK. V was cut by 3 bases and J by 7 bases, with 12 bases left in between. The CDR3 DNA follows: TGTGCCAGCAGCCACAGGGCCCCCGGCGGGGAGCTGTTTTTT. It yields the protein CASSHRAPGGELFF.

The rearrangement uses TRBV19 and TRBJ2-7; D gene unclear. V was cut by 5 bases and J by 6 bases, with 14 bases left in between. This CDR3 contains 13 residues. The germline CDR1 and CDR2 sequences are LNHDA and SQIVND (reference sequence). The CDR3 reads CASSSLVGGEQYF. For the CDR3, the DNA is TGTGCCAGTAGTTCTCTGGTGGGCGGCGAGCAGTACTTC.

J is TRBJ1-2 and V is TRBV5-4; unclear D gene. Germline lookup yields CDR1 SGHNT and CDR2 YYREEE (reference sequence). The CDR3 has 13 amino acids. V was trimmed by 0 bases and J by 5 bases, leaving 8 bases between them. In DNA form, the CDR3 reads TGTGCCAGCAGCTTGGCCTTGGAGTATGGCTACACCTTC. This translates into CASSLALEYGYTF.

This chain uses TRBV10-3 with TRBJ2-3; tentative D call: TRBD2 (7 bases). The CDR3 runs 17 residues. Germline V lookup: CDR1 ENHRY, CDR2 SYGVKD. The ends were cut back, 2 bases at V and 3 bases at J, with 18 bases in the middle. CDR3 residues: CAISETNSGGVTDTQYF. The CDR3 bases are TGTGCCATCAGTGAGACGAACTCGGGGGGCGTGACAGATACGCAGTATTTT.

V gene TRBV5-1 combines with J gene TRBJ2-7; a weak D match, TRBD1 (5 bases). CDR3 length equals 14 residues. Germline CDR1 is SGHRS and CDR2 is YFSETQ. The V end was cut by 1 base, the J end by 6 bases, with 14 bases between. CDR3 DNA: TGCGCCAGCAGCTTGCTCCAGGGAACTACCGAGCAGTACTTC. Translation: CASSLLQGTTEQYF.

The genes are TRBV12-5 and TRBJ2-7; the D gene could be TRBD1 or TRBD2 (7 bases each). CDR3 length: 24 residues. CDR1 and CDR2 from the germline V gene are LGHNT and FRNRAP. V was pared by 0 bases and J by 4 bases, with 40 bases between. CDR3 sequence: CASGLVVGGTDPSFLGASPYEQYF. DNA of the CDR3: TGTGCTAGTGGTTTGGTGGTGGGAGGGACAGACCCTTCCTTTTTAGGAGCCAGTCCGTACGAGCAGTACTTC.

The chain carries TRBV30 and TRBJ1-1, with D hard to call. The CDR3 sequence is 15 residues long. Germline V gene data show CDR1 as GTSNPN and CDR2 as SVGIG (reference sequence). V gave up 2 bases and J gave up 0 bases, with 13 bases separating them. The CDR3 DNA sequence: TGTGCCTGGAGTATGCGGCAGACCCTGAACACTGAAGCTTTCTTT. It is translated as CAWSMRQTLNTEAFF.

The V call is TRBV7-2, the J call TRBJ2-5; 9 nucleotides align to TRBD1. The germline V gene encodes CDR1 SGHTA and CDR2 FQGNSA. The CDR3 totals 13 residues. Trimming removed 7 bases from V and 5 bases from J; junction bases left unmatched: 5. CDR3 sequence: CASNDRGRETQYF. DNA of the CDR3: TGTGCCAGCAACGACAGGGGGAGGGAGACCCAGTACTTC.

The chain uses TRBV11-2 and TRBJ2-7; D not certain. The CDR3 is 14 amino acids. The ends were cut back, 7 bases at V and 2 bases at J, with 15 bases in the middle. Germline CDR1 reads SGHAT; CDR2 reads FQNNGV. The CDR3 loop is CASTKFDGAYEQYF. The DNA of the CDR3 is TGTGCCAGCACCAAATTCGATGGGGCCTACGAGCAGTACTTC.

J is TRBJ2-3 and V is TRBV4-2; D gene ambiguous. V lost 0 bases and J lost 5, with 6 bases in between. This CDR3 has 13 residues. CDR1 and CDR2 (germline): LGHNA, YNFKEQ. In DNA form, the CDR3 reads TGTGCCAGCAGCCAAGATTATGGAGATACGCAGTATTTT. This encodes CASSQDYGDTQYF.

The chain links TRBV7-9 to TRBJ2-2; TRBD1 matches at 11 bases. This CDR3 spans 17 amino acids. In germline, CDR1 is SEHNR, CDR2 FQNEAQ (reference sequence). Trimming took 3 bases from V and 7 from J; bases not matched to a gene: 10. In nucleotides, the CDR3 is TGTGCCAGCAGCTTCTTACGGACAGGGGGCCCCGGCGGGGAGCTGTTTTTT. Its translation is CASSFLRTGGPGGELFF.

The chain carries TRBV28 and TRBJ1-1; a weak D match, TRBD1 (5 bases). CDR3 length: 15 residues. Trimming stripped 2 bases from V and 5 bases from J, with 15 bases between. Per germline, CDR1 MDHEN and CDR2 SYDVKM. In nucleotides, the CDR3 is TGTGCCAGCAGTTTAATCTCATTGGAGGGGACTGAAGCTTTCTTT. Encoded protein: CASSLISLEGTEAFF.

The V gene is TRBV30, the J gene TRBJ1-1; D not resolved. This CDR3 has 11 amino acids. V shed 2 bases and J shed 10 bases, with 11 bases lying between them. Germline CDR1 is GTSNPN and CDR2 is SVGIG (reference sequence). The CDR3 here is CAWSLGGSAFF. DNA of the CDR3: TGTGCCTGGAGTCTCGGCGGGTCAGCTTTCTTT.

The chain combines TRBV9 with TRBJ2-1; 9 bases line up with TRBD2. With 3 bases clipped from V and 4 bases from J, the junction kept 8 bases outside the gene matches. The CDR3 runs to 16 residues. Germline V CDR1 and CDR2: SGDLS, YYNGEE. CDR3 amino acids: CASSGLAGAGYNEQFF. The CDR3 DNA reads TGTGCCAGCAGCGGGTTAGCGGGAGCGGGTTACAATGAGCAGTTCTTC.

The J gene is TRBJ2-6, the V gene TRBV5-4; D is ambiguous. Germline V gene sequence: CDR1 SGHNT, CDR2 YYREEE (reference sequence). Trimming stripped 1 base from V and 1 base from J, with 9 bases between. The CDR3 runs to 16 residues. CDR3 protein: CASSLFRISGANVLTF. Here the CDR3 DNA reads TGTGCCAGCAGCTTGTTTCGCATATCTGGGGCCAACGTCCTGACTTTC. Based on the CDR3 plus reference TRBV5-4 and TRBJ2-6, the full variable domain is ETGVTQSPTHLIKTRGQQVTLRCSSQSGHNTVSWYQQALGQGPQFIFQYYREEENGRGNFPPRFSGLQFPNYSSELNVNALELDDSALYLCASSLFRISGANVLTFGAGSRLTVL.

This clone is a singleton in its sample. The CDR3 nucleotides are TGTGCCAGCAGCTCCCGGGTTCTCACTGAAGCTTTCTTT. Its translation: CASSSRVLTEAFF. This chain joins TRBV7-9 and TRBJ1-1, with unresolved D. There are 13 residues in the CDR3. Deletions cut 4 bases from V and 4 bases from J, with 10 bases between. Germline CDR1 SEHNR, CDR2 FQNEAQ (reference sequence).

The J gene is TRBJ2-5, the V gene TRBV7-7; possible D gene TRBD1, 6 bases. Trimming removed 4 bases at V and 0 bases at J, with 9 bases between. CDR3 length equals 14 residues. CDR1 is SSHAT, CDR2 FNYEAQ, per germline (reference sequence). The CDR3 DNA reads TGTGCCAGCAGCTCCGGGACACACCAAGAGACCCAGTACTTC. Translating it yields CASSSGTHQETQYF.

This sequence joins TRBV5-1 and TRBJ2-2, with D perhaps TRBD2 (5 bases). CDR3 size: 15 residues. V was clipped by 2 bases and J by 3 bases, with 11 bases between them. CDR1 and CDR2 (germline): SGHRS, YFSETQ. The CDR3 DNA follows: TGCGCCAGCAGCTTCCGGGGATGGGACACCGGGGAGCTGTTTTTT. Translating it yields CASSFRGWDTGELFF.

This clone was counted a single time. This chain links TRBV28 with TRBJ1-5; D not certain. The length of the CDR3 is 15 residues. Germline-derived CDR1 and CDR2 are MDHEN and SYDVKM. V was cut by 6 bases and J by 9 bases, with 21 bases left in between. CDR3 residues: CASSGIGRREGPQHF. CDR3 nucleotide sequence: TGTGCCAGCAGCGGAATAGGGCGGCGAGAAGGGCCCCAGCATTTT.